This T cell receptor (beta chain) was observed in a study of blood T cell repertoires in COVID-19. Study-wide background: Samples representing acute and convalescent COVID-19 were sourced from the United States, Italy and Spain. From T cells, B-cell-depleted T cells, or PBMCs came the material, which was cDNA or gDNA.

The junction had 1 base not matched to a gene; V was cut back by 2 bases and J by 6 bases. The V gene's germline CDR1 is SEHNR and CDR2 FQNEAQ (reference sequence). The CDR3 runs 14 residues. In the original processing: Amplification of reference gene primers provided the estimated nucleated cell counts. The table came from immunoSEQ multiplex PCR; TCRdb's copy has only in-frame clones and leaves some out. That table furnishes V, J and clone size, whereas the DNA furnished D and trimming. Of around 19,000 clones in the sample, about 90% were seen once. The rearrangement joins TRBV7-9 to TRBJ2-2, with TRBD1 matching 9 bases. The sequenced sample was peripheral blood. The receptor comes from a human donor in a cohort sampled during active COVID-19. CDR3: CASSLTGGPGELFF. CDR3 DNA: TGTGCCAGCAGCTTAACAGGGGGCCCCGGGGAGCTGTTTTTT.